This passage covers 22 T cell receptor beta chains from one sample sequenced in a study of beta chain features in type 1 diabetes. Expressed TCRB transcripts were sequenced because the isolated RNA had all been reverse transcribed beforehand. Libraries were prepared by immunoSEQ multiplex PCR; TCRdb keeps only in-frame clonotypes and omits some of them. The data contain more than 110,000 clones, roughly 7.2% of them singletons. Sequenced input: central memory CD4+ T cells from blood. These receptor sequences come from a woman aged 25-40 years in good health.

This clone was counted a few times. This chain uses TRBV19 with TRBJ2-1; 10 nucleotides align to TRBD2. V lost 9 bases and J lost 3; bases outside the gene matches: 8. The CDR3 is made up of 15 amino acids. The germline CDR1 and CDR2 sequences are LNHDA and SQIVND (reference sequence). The CDR3 region is CASRLAGPLYNEQFF. The CDR3 nucleotides are TGTGCCAGCCGACTAGCGGGCCCCCTCTACAATGAGCAGTTCTTC. The variable domain in full, completed from reference TRBV19 and TRBJ2-1, reads DGGITQSPKYLFRKEGQNVTLSCEQNLNHDAMYWYRQDPGQGLRLIYYSQIVNDFQKGDIAEGYSVSREKKESFPLTVTSAQKNPTAFYLCASRLAGPLYNEQFFGPGTRLTVL.

This chain connects TRBV18 to TRBJ2-3, with a tentative D call TRBD1 (5 bases). V shed 0 bases and J shed 7 bases, with 8 bases lying between them. This CDR3 is 13 amino acids long. The germline gives CDR1 KGHSH, CDR2 LQKENI. DNA for the CDR3: TGTGCCAGCTCACCACCACAGGCCTATACGCAGTATTTT. It is translated as CASSPPQAYTQYF.

A word on this clone: A read error may be the cause here, since a much bigger clone is one base away. The rearrangement joins TRBV5-4 to TRBJ1-1; D gene unclear. V was cut by 0 bases and J by 1 base, with 4 bases left in between. CDR3 length: 13 residues. CDR1 and CDR2 from the germline V gene are SGHNT and YYREEE (reference sequence). This chain's CDR3 is CASSLGRNTEAFF. The DNA for the CDR3 is TGTGCCAGCAGCTTGGGGAGGAACACTGAAGCTTTCTTT. Filled out from reference TRBV5-4 and TRBJ1-1, the complete variable domain reads ETGVTQSPTHLIKTRGQQVTLRCSSQSGHNTVSWYQQALGQGPQFIFQYYREEENGRGNFPPRFSGLQFPNYSSELNVNALELDDSALYLCASSLGRNTEAFFGQGTRLTVV.

This clone qualifies as medium-sized (0.01 to 0.1%). V usage is TRBV30 and J usage is TRBJ2-1; TRBD1 aligns across 7 bases. The germline V gene encodes CDR1 GTSNPN and CDR2 SVGIG (reference sequence). The CDR3 totals 15 residues. Trimming took 4 bases from V and 10 from J; bases not matched to a gene: 16. DNA of the CDR3: TGTGCCTGGAAGGGGGCGGCTTCTGGTGATGGGGAGCAGTTCTTC. This translates into CAWKGAASGDGEQFF.

This clone showed up just a few times. The junction departs from the called germline gene at one end, perhaps through a read error. This chain connects TRBV7-9 to TRBJ1-2, with D possibly matching TRBD1 (6 bases). Germline lookup yields CDR1 SEHNR and CDR2 FQNEAQ (reference sequence). This CDR3 is 13 amino acids long. Here the CDR3 reads CASSPSGEGGYTF. The CDR3 DNA is TGCGCCAGCAGCCCCTCAGGGGAAGGCGGCTACACCTTC.

This clone has only a few counts. This chain uses TRBV4-3 with TRBJ2-1, with 12 bases matching TRBD2. This CDR3 spans 16 amino acids. CDR1 is LGHNA, CDR2 YSLEER, per germline. V lost 1 base, J lost 10 bases, and 8 bases stayed unmatched. CDR3 nucleotide sequence: TGCGCCAGCAGCCAAGCCCGACTAGCGGGAGCTGGGGAGCAGTTCTTC. It yields the protein CASSQARLAGAGEQFF.

This clone was seen just once. The chain employs TRBV28 and TRBJ2-6; 8 bases agree with TRBD1. This CDR3 spans 17 amino acids. J gave up 0 bases and V 5 bases, and 6 bases lay outside the gene matches. Looked up from germline, CDR1 is MDHEN and CDR2 is SYDVKM. CDR3 coding DNA: TGTGCCAGCAGTCCGGGACAGGTCCTCTCTGGGGCCAACGTCCTGACTTTC. Translated: CASSPGQVLSGANVLTF.

This clone was detected a few times. This sequence joins TRBV4-2 and TRBJ1-2; TRBD1 matches 8 bases. Germline V CDR1 and CDR2: LGHNA, YNFKEQ. The ends lost 4 bases at V and 4 bases at J; junction bases unmatched: 8. The CDR3 runs 15 residues. CDR3 nucleotide sequence: TGTGCCAGCAGCCCAGGGGGCAGTTGGGGCTATGGCTACACCTTC. It encodes CASSPGGSWGYGYTF.

The rearrangement links TRBV6-6 to TRBJ2-7; D is unclear. The V and J ends lost 1 base and 2 bases respectively, with 15 bases between them. CDR1 MNHNY and CDR2 SVGAGI come from the germline V gene (reference sequence). The CDR3 runs 16 residues. The CDR3 reads CASSYLASDGTYEQYF. Written as DNA, the CDR3 is TGTGCCAGCAGTTACTTAGCCAGTGACGGAACCTACGAGCAGTACTTC.

V and J are TRBV7-9 and TRBJ2-3; D might be TRBD2 (5 bases). The germline V gene has CDR1 SEHNR and CDR2 FQNEAQ (reference sequence). The length of the CDR3 is 15 residues. Trimming took off 4 bases at V and 2 bases at J, with 13 bases between the two ends. CDR3 nucleotide sequence: TGTGCCAGCAGCTCCCGCGGACTTTCCACAGATACGCAGTATTTT. This translates into CASSSRGLSTDTQYF.

As DNA, the CDR3 is TGTGCCAGCAGCTTAAACGGGGCAGGGGGAAACACCGGGGAGCTGTTTTTT. This sequence encodes CASSLNGAGGNTGELFF. V usage is TRBV7-3 and J usage is TRBJ2-2; TRBD1 agrees at 7 bases. Trimming took 1 base from V and 2 from J; bases not matched to a gene: 7. Germline CDR1 is SGHTA and CDR2 is FQGTGA. The CDR3 has 17 amino acids.

The chain combines TRBV7-2 with TRBJ1-4, with D possibly being TRBD1 (6 bases). Germline V lookup: CDR1 SGHTA, CDR2 FQGNSA. V lost 5 bases, J lost 7 bases, and 14 bases lay in between. The CDR3 spans 14 residues. CDR3 residues: CASSRGGGGEKLFF. The CDR3 DNA follows: TGTGCCAGCAGCCGGGGAGGGGGAGGTGAAAAACTGTTTTTT. The variable domain in full, completed from reference TRBV7-2 and TRBJ1-4, reads GAGVSQSPSNKVTEKGKDVELRCDPISGHTALYWYRQSLGQGLEFLIYFQGNSAPDKSGLPSDRFSAERTGGSVSTLTIQRTQQEDSAVYLCASSRGGGGEKLFFGSGTQLSVL.

The genes are TRBV6-6 and TRBJ2-3; tentative D call: TRBD2 (6 bases). There are 16 residues in the CDR3. The V end was cut by 0 bases, the J end by 1 base, with 11 bases between. Germline V gene sequence: CDR1 MNHNY, CDR2 SVGAGI (reference sequence). This CDR3 reads CASSYSTGGGTDTQYF. In nucleotides, the CDR3 is TGTGCCAGCAGTTACTCTACCGGAGGGGGCACAGATACGCAGTATTTT.

This chain uses TRBV5-6 with TRBJ2-7, with D tentatively TRBD2 (5 bases). The V gene lost 0 bases and the J gene lost 2 bases, with 9 bases spanning the gap. There are 14 residues in the CDR3. The germline CDR1 and CDR2 sequences are SGHDT and YYEEEE. DNA of the CDR3: TGTGCCAGCAGCTTGGTTGGGAGTACCTACGAGCAGTACTTC. Protein: CASSLVGSTYEQYF.

The chain carries TRBV5-1 and TRBJ2-1, with D perhaps TRBD2 (5 bases). Trimming pared 4 bases from V and 3 bases from J, leaving 14 bases between. The CDR3 loop spans 15 amino acids. Germline V gene sequence: CDR1 SGHRS, CDR2 YFSETQ. CDR3 sequence (DNA): TGCGCCAGCAGCCCGGACCCTCGGGGCTACAATGAGCAGTTCTTC. Protein: CASSPDPRGYNEQFF.

At least ten counts were recorded for this clone. This chain joins TRBV30 and TRBJ2-1, with 10 bases lining up with TRBD2. The CDR3 spans 14 residues. Trimming at V came to 0 bases and at J to 10 bases, leaving 6 bases not matched to a gene. The germline gives CDR1 GTSNPN, CDR2 SVGIG (reference sequence). The CDR3 protein is CAWSVLVAGGEQFF. CDR3 in DNA: TGTGCCTGGAGTGTCCTGGTAGCGGGAGGAGAGCAGTTCTTC.

The V and J genes are TRBV6-5 and TRBJ1-5, with D possibly being TRBD1 (6 bases). With 5 bases removed from V and 6 bases from J, the gap between germline ends came to 14 bases. This CDR3 is built from 14 residues. Germline V gene sequence: CDR1 MNHEY, CDR2 SVGAGI. This CDR3 is CASSEHRAGQPQHF. CDR3 nucleotide sequence: TGTGCCAGCAGTGAACACAGGGCAGGTCAGCCCCAGCATTTT.

V is TRBV7-9 and J is TRBJ2-3; D perhaps matches TRBD1 (5 bases). The CDR3 extends over 13 amino acids. Trimming left V 5 bases short and J 2 bases short, with 8 bases between. Germline assignment: CDR1 SEHNR and CDR2 FQNEAQ (reference sequence). The CDR3 DNA reads as TGTGCCAGCAGCCCCAGGGCCACAGATACGCAGTATTTT. It codes for CASSPRATDTQYF.

Only a few counts were recorded for this clone. The chain uses TRBV7-9 and TRBJ2-3; 13 nucleotides match TRBD2. CDR1 is SEHNR, CDR2 FQNEAQ, per germline (reference sequence). The CDR3 is 17 amino acids. The V segment lost 3 bases and the J segment 3 bases; nucleotides outside the gene matches: 6. Here the CDR3 DNA reads TGTGCCAGCAGCTTCCTACTAGCGGGAGGGCCGACAGATACGCAGTATTTT. This codes for CASSFLLAGGPTDTQYF.

The V call is TRBV27, the J call TRBJ2-3; 7 bases are shared with TRBD2. CDR1 and CDR2 (germline): MNHEY, SMNVEV (reference sequence). V trimming: 6 bases; J trimming: 8 bases; junction bases outside the gene matches: 5. The CDR3 extends over 12 amino acids. The CDR3 is CASRGLLPTQYF. The CDR3 DNA sequence: TGTGCCAGCAGGGGACTACTGCCTACGCAGTATTTT.

This chain joins TRBV6-6 and TRBJ2-2; tentative D call: TRBD1 (5 bases). Trimming removed 2 bases at V and 11 bases at J, with 12 bases between. CDR1 MNHNY and CDR2 SVGAGI come from the germline V gene (reference sequence). The CDR3 sequence is 13 residues long. CDR3 sequence: CASSYNRPGELFF. The CDR3 DNA sequence: TGTGCCAGCAGTTACAACAGGCCGGGCGAGCTGTTTTTT.

The chain combines TRBV7-2 with TRBJ2-1; 9 nucleotides agree with TRBD1. CDR3 size: 17 residues. Germline CDR1 reads SGHTA; CDR2 reads FQGNSA. V trimming: 5 bases; J trimming: 0 bases; junction bases outside the gene matches: 8. The CDR3 nucleotides read TGTGCCAGCAGCCAGGCCGGGACAGGGAACTCCTACAATGAGCAGTTCTTC. It specifies CASSQAGTGNSYNEQFF.